This T cell receptor (beta chain) originates from a study of CXCR3 chemokines and chemotherapy response in bladder cancer. TCRdb independently ran MiXCR on the PCR reads; one entry per CDR3 protein. The sample lists over 5,000 distinct CDR3 sequences; roughly 14% were seen once. This clonotype appeared many times. CDR3 length: 15 residues. Germline V CDR1 and CDR2: LGHNT, FRNRAP. Trimming shortened V by 1 base and J by 4 bases, and 14 bases separated the two germline ends. The sample was acquired from a patient whose treatment included neoadjuvant chemotherapy. V and J are TRBV12-5 and TRBJ2-7; no clear D gene. The clonotype comes from a human donor with bladder cancer that responded to neoadjuvant chemotherapy. For the CDR3, the DNA is TGTGCTAGTGGTTTGGGGCCAGGTTCATTTTACGAGCAGTACTTC. This encodes CASGLGPGSFYEQYF.